What follows are 11 T cell receptor beta chains derived from one specimen sequenced in a study of shared clonotypes between healthy human individuals. Method: immunoSEQ multiplex PCR; TCRdb's copy keeps in-frame clones and lacks some. Of around 990,000 clones in the sample, about 80% were seen once. Source material: memory CD4+ T cells from PBMCs. Subset defined: CD45RA-negative fraction. These receptor sequences come from a man between 18 and 35 years old in good health. Some clones in this sample may be carry-over from other donors' samples.

A remark on this clone: The sample carries other DNA sequences with the same CDR3. The chain couples TRBV5-1 to TRBJ2-1; D remains unclear. The ends were cut back, 2 bases at V and 4 bases at J, with 7 bases in the middle. This CDR3 contains 13 residues. The germline gives CDR1 SGHRS, CDR2 YFSETQ. The CDR3, as DNA: TGCGCCAGCAGCTTTCCCCCATACAATGAGCAGTTCTTC. Translated, it gives CASSFPPYNEQFF.

The CDR3 sequence is CASSLDRTVGNTIYF. For the CDR3, the DNA is TGTGCCAGCAGCTTAGATCGGACGGTTGGAAACACCATATATTTT. The rearrangement uses TRBV7-2 and TRBJ1-3; D is unclear. This CDR3 spans 15 amino acids. Looked up from germline, CDR1 is SGHTA and CDR2 is FQGNSA. V lost 1 base, J lost 3 bases, and 10 bases lay in between. Based on the CDR3 plus reference TRBV7-2 and TRBJ1-3, the full variable domain is GAGVSQSPSNKVTEKGKDVELRCDPISGHTALYWYRQSLGQGLEFLIYFQGNSAPDKSGLPSDRFSAERTGGSVSTLTIQRTQQEDSAVYLCASSLDRTVGNTIYFGEGSWLTVV.

This chain links TRBV7-9 with TRBJ2-7; 7 nucleotides agree with TRBD1. The CDR3 runs 16 residues. Trimming cost V 3 bases and J 6 bases; bases outside gene matches: 14. Germline-derived CDR1 and CDR2 are SEHNR and FQNEAQ (reference sequence). The CDR3 DNA reads TGTGCCAGCAGCTTGGTGCGAACTGACAGGGCTAGCGAGCAGTACTTC. Translated, it gives CASSLVRTDRASEQYF.

The J gene is TRBJ2-1, the V gene TRBV7-2, with 8 bases identical to TRBD2. CDR3 size: 15 residues. The V gene's germline CDR1 is SGHTA and CDR2 FQGNSA. J gave up 8 bases and V 4 bases, and 10 bases lay outside the gene matches. DNA for the CDR3: TGTGCCAGCAGCTACCCGGGACTAGGCGTCTATGAGCAGTTCTTC. It is translated as CASSYPGLGVYEQFF.

Turning to this clone: Being one base from a much bigger clone, this may be a read error. Other DNA sequences in the same sample also yield this CDR3. This sequence joins TRBV7-2 and TRBJ1-1; a weak D match, TRBD1 (6 bases). The germline V gene encodes CDR1 SGHTA and CDR2 FQGNSA. The CDR3 length is 14 residues. V was pared by 2 bases and J by 1 base, with 8 bases between. As DNA, the CDR3 is TGTGCCAGCAGCTTACAGGGGCCGAACACTGAAGCTTTCTTT. It codes for CASSLQGPNTEAFF.

This clone came up once. This chain uses TRBV4-1 with TRBJ2-7, with 9 bases fitting TRBD1. The CDR3 sequence is 15 residues long. With V trimmed by 4 bases and J by 3 bases, 7 bases remained unmatched. Germline V gives CDR1 MGHRA, CDR2 YSYEKL. The CDR3 DNA is TGCGCCAGCAGCCCCCGGACAGGGGACCTCTACGAGCAGTACTTC. Its protein is CASSPRTGDLYEQYF.

This chain connects TRBV6-5 to TRBJ1-2; D ambiguous. CDR3 length: 13 residues. V was cut by 8 bases and J by 2 bases, with 12 bases left in between. Germline V CDR1 and CDR2: MNHEY, SVGAGI. CDR3 sequence (DNA): TGTGCCAGCCAACGGGCTGGCAACTATGGCTACACCTTC. The encoded protein is CASQRAGNYGYTF.

This chain uses TRBV6-5 with TRBJ2-5; 16 bases match TRBD2. V lost 9 bases, J lost 5 bases, and 6 bases stayed unmatched. This CDR3 has 15 residues. Germline V gene lookup returns CDR1 MNHEY and CDR2 SVGAGI. CDR3 sequence: CASGTSGRAWETQYF. In nucleotides, the CDR3 is TGTGCCAGTGGGACTAGCGGGAGGGCCTGGGAGACCCAGTACTTC.

The chain is built from TRBV7-2 and TRBJ2-3, with 12 bases that match TRBD2. The CDR3 consists of 17 residues. The J segment lost 0 bases and the V segment lost 5 bases, leaving 6 bases of the junction unmatched. The germline V gene encodes CDR1 SGHTA and CDR2 FQGNSA. DNA of the CDR3: TGTGCCAGCAGCGACCTACTAGCGGGGGGTAGCACAGATACGCAGTATTTT. Translated, it gives CASSDLLAGGSTDTQYF.

The V call is TRBV2, the J call TRBJ1-5; D is undetermined. Germline lookup yields CDR1 SNHLY and CDR2 FYNNEI. The CDR3 spans 13 residues. The V and J ends lost 9 bases and 4 bases respectively, with 13 bases between them. The CDR3 DNA follows: TGTGCCAGTATTGAATCGAGAAATCAGCCCCAGCATTTT. It translates to CASIESRNQPQHF.

The chain employs TRBV10-3 and TRBJ2-5, with 7 bases fitting TRBD1. J gave up 4 bases and V 0 bases, and 5 bases lay outside the gene matches. Germline CDR1 is ENHRY and CDR2 is SYGVKD. The CDR3 runs 15 residues. For the CDR3, the DNA is TGTGCCATCAGTGAGTCGACAGGGCCGGGAGAGACCCAGTACTTC. This sequence encodes CAISESTGPGETQYF.